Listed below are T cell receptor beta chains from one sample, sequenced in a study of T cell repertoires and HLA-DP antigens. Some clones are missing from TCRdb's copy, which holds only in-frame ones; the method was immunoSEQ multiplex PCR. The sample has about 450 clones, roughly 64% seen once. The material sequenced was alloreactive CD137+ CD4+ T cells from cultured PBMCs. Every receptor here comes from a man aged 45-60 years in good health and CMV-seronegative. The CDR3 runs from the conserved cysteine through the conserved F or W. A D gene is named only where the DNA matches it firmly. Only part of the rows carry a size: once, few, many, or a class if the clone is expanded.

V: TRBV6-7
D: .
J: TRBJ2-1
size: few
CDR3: CASSRSPGRDEQFF
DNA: TGTGCCAGCAGTCGCTCCCCGGGTCGGGATGAGCAGTTCTTC

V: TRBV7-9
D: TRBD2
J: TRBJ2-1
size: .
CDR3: CASSPRRLAGGNNEQFF
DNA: TGTGCCAGCAGCCCCCGAAGACTAGCGGGAGGAAACAATGAGCAGTTCTTC

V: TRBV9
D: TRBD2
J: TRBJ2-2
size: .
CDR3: CASSVPWGGVNTGELFF
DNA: TGTGCCAGCAGCGTACCCTGGGGGGGGGTGAACACCGGGGAGCTGTTTTTT

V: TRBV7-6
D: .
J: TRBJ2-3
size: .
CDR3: CASSLDSLTDTQYF
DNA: TGTGCCAGCAGCTTAGACAGTCTCACAGATACGCAGTATTTT

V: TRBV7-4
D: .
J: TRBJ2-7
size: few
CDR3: CASSLGEAGGYEQYF
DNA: TGTGCCAGCAGCTTAGGTGAGGCGGGCGGCTACGAGCAGTACTTC

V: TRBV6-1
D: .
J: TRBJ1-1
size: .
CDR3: CASKKERNTEAFF
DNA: TGTGCCAGCAAGAAGGAACGGAACACTGAAGCTTTCTTT

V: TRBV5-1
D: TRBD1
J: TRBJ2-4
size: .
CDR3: CASSRFGQGDLAKNIQYF
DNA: TGCGCCAGCAGCAGGTTCGGGCAGGGGGATCTAGCCAAAAACATTCAGTACTTC

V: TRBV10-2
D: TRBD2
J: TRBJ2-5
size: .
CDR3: CASGLAGRETQYF
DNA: TGCGCCTCGGGACTAGCGGGGAGAGAGACCCAGTACTTC

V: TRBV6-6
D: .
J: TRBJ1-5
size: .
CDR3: CASSPNREGQPQHF
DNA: TGTGCCAGCAGTCCAAACAGGGAAGGTCAGCCCCAGCATTTT

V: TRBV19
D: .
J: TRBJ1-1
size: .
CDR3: CASSILGWGKNTEAFF
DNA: TGTGCCAGTAGTATATTAGGATGGGGCAAGAACACTGAAGCTTTCTTT

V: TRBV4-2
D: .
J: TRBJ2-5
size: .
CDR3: CASSPNPGAQETQYF
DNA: TGTGCCAGCAGCCCAAACCCCGGAGCTCAAGAGACCCAGTACTTC

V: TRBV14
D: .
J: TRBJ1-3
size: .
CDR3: CASSQDSSGNTIYF
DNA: TGTGCCAGCAGCCAGGATAGCTCTGGAAACACCATATATTTT

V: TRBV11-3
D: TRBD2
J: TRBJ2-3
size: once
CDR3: CASSLTSGTADTQYF
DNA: TGTGCCAGCAGCTTAACTAGCGGGACGGCCGATACGCAGTATTTT

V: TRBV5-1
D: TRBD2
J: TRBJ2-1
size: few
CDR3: CASSLRAGEYAHEQFF
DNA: TGCGCCAGCAGCTTGAGGGCGGGAGAATATGCTCATGAGCAGTTCTTC

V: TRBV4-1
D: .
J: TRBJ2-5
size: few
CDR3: CASSQGPTGTQYF
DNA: TGTGCCAGCAGCCAAGGGCCGACGGGGACCCAGTACTTC

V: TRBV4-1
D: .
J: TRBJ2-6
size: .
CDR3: CASRLESGANVLTF
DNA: TGCGCCAGCAGACTTGAGTCTGGGGCCAACGTCCTGACTTTC

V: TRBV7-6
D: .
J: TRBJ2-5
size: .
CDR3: CASSSSLGVREETQYF
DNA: TGTGCCAGCAGCTCCTCCCTTGGGGTAAGGGAGGAGACCCAGTACTTC

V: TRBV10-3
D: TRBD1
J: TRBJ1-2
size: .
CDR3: CAIRMTGHLFF
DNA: TGTGCCATCAGGATGACAGGGCACCTTTTCTTC

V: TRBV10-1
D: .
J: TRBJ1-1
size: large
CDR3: CASSGIASGARTEAFF
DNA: TGCGCCAGCAGTGGCATCGCCTCAGGGGCGCGGACTGAAGCTTTCTTT

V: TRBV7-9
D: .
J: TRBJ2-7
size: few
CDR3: CASSLAHLRQTAYEQYF
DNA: TGTGCCAGCAGCTTAGCCCACTTACGTCAGACAGCCTACGAGCAGTACTTC

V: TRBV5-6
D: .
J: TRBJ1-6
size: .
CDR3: CASSRPRAHNNSPLHF
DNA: TGTGCCAGCAGCCGGCCTCGGGCACACAATAATTCACCCCTCCACTTT

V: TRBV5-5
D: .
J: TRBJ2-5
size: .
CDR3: CASSQGPTGTQYF
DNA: TGTGCCAGCAGCCAAGGGCCGACGGGGACCCAGTACTTC

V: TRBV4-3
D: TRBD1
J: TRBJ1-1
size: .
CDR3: CASSQWGQGGTEAFF
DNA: TGCGCCAGCAGCCAATGGGGACAGGGGGGAACTGAAGCTTTCTTT

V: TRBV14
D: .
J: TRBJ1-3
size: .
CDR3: CASSQEKGFSGNTIYF
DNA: TGTGCCAGCAGCCAAGAGAAGGGATTCTCTGGAAACACCATATATTTT

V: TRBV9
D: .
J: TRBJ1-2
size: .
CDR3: CASSVAMGGNGYTF
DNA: TGTGCCAGCAGCGTAGCGATGGGAGGCAACGGCTACACCTTC

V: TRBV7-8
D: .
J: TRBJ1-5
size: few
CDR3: CASSPRGQYSNQPQHF
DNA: TGTGCCAGCAGCCCCCGGGGCCAGTATAGCAATCAGCCCCAGCATTTT

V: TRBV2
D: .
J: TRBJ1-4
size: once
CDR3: CASSEASAGDEKLFF
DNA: TGTGCCAGCAGTGAAGCGTCGGCAGGGGATGAAAAACTGTTTTTT

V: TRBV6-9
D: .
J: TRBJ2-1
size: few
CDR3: CASSRSPGRDEQFF
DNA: TGTGCCAGCAGTCGCTCCCCGGGTCGGGATGAGCAGTTCTTC

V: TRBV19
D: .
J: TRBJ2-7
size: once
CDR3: CASRNSQLFYEQYF
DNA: TGTGCCAGTAGAAACTCCCAACTCTTCTACGAGCAGTACTTC

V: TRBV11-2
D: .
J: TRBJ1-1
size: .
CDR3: CASSYTPGMNTEAFF
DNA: TGTGCCAGCAGCTATACGCCCGGGATGAACACTGAAGCTTTCTTT

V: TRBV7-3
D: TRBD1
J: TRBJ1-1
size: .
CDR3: CASRRQGTEAFF
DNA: TGTGCCAGCAGAAGACAGGGCACTGAAGCTTTCTTT

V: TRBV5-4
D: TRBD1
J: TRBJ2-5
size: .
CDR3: CASSLRQGAEETQYF
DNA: TGTGCCAGCAGCTTGCGACAGGGGGCCGAGGAGACCCAGTACTTC

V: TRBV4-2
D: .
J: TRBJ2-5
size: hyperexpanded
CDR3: CASSQGPTGTQYF
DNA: TGTGCCAGCAGCCAAGGGCCGACGGGGACCCAGTACTTC

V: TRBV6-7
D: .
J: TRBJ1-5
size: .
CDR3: CASSYPLGGGNQPQHF
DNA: TGTGCCAGCAGTTACCCGTTGGGGGGGGGCAATCAGCCCCAGCATTTT

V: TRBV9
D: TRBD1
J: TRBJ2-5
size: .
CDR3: CASSFSKAGTAQETQYF
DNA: TGTGCCAGCAGCTTCAGTAAGGCCGGGACAGCGCAAGAGACCCAGTACTTC

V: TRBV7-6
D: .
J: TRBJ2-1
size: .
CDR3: CASSLVSGYNEQFF
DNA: TGTGCCAGCAGCTTAGTCTCGGGATACAATGAGCAGTTCTTC

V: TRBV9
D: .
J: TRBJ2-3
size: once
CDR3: CASSQPGLGGFDTQYF
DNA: TGTGCCAGCAGCCAACCTGGACTAGGGGGATTTGATACGCAGTATTTT

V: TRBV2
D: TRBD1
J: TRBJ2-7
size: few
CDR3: CASSGQGFAPADF
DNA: TGTGCCAGCAGTGGACAGGGTTTTGCGCCGGCGGACTTC

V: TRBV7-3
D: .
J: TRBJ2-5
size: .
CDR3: CASSLGALETQYF
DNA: TGTGCCAGCAGTTTAGGGGCACTAGAGACCCAGTACTTC

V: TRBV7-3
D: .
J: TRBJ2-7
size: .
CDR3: CASSAWQGSEQYF
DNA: TGTGCCAGCAGCGCATGGCAGGGTAGTGAGCAGTACTTC

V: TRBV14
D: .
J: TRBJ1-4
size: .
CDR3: CASSQVFGTNEKLFF
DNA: TGTGCCAGCAGCCAAGTTTTTGGGACTAATGAAAAACTGTTTTTT

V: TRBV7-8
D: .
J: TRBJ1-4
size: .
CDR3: CASSPSRTNEKLFF
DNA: TGTGCCAGCAGTCCCTCGCGGACTAATGAAAAACTGTTTTTT

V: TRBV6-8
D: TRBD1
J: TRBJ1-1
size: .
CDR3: CASSYDGTVNTEAFF
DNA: TGTGCCAGCAGTTACGATGGGACAGTGAACACTGAAGCTTTCTTT

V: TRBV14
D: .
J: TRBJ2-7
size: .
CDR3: CASSLGEAGGYEQYF
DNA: TGTGCCAGCAGCTTAGGTGAGGCGGGCGGCTACGAGCAGTACTTC

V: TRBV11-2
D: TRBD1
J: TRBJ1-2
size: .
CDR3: CASSYTGGDYGYTF
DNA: TGTGCCAGCAGCTATACAGGGGGCGACTATGGCTACACCTTC

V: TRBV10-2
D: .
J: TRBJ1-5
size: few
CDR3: CASSAQSNQPQHF
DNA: TGCGCCAGCAGTGCTCAGAGCAATCAGCCCCAGCATTTT

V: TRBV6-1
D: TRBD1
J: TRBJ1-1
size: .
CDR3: CASSERQGTEAFF
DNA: TGTGCCAGCAGTGAGAGACAGGGCACTGAAGCTTTCTTT

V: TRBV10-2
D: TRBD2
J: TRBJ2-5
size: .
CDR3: CASSDRPGGSKETQYF
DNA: TGCGCCAGCAGTGATCGGCCGGGAGGTTCCAAAGAGACCCAGTACTTC

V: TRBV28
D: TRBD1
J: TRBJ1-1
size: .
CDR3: CASSHGTGRSQGYTEAFF
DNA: TGTGCCAGCAGCCACGGGACAGGGCGAAGCCAAGGATACACTGAAGCTTTCTTT

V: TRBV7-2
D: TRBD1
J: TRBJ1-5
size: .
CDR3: CASSYRGDQPQHF
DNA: TGTGCCAGCAGTTACAGGGGAGATCAGCCCCAGCATTTT

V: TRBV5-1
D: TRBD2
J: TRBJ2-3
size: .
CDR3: CASSIGVLAGGTDTQYF
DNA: TGCGCCAGCAGCATTGGGGTGCTAGCGGGTGGCACAGATACGCAGTATTTT

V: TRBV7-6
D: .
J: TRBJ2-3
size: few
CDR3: CASSFSPTDTQYF
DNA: TGTGCCAGCAGCTTCTCTCCCACAGATACGCAGTATTTT

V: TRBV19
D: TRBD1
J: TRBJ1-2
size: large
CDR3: CASSSRTGERVYGYTF
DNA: TGTGCCAGTAGTTCCCGGACAGGGGAGCGTGTCTATGGCTACACCTTC

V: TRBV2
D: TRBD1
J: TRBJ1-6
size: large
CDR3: CASKRVGQGHSPLHF
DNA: TGTGCCAGCAAGAGGGTGGGACAGGGTCATTCACCCCTCCACTTT

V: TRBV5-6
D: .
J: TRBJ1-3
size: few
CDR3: CASSNTGFGNTIYF
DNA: TGTGCCAGCAGTAATACAGGGTTTGGAAACACCATATATTTT

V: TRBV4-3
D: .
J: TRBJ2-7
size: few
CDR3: CASSRGLGNSYEQYF
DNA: TGCGCCAGCAGCCGGGGCTTGGGAAACTCCTACGAGCAGTACTTC

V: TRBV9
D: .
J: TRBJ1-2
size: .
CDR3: CASSVDLRVHGYTF
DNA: TGTGCCAGCAGCGTAGATTTGAGGGTCCATGGCTACACCTTC

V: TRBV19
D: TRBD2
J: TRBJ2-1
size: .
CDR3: CASSPRRTSYYNEQFF
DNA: TGTGCCAGTAGTCCCCGCCGGACTAGCTACTACAATGAGCAGTTCTTC